The T cell receptor beta chain under discussion was sequenced for a study of OX40 agonist ivuxolimab in advanced cancers. Using immunoSEQ multiplex PCR, the repertoire was profiled, and TCRdb retains in-frame clones only, with some absent. The data hold 18,000 or so clones, with roughly 80% observed a single time. Source: CD4+ or CD8+ T cells sorted from blood, taken in a trial of the OX40 agonist ivuxolimab. The clonotype was recovered from an adult with an advanced solid tumor such as melanoma, head and neck, liver or kidney cancer.

In nucleotides, the CDR3 is TGTGCCTGGCACGGACAGGGGACCGGGGAGCTGTTTTTT. Residues: CAWHGQGTGELFF. This chain connects TRBV30 to TRBJ2-2; 9 nucleotides match TRBD1. Per germline, CDR1 GTSNPN and CDR2 SVGIG (reference sequence). The CDR3 spans 13 residues. The J segment lost 5 bases and the V segment lost 5 bases, leaving 3 bases of the junction unmatched.